This T cell receptor beta chain was captured in a study of a mutant IDH1 vaccine in newly diagnosed glioma. General study results and limits: Changes in top peripheral clonotypes did not appear linked to pseudoprogression.

Stated time point: week 35, safety follow-up. The content of each vaccine dose was 300 ug of mutant IDH1 20-mer peptide, and topical imiquimod accompanied it. Profiling relied on immunoSEQ multiplex PCR, and the TCRdb table lists in-frame clones only, not all of them. The table records 25,000 to 30,000 clones, about three quarters of them present only once. Details on this clone: Its antigen is not identified.

CDR1 and CDR2 (germline): LNHDA, SQIVND (reference sequence). The CDR3 loop spans 16 amino acids. V dropped 5 bases and J dropped 2; count of bases not matched to a gene: 7. Source: PBMCs, taken from a glioma patient whose treatment included an IDH1 peptide vaccine. This receptor was taken from a man in his fifties or sixties with glioma. The chain recombines TRBV19 with TRBJ1-5; TRBD1 agrees at 9 bases. DNA for the CDR3: TGTGCCAGTAGTTCGGCGGGACAGGGTGGCAATCAGCCCCAGCATTTT. This sequence encodes CASSSAGQGGNQPQHF.